The T cell receptor (beta chain) described here comes from a study of blood T cell repertoires in COVID-19. With 3 bases clipped from V and 8 bases from J, the junction kept 10 bases outside the gene matches. The CDR3 spans 15 residues. Germline loops: CDR1 SGHRS, CDR2 YFSETQ. Enrolled through a virtual design, the participants were between 18 and 89 years of age and came from fewer than 30 US areas. Sequenced by immunoSEQ multiplex PCR; TCRdb stores in-frame clones only, minus some. The sample gives 150,000 to 200,000 clones, roughly 90% of which show up once; less than 0.85% is in the top ten. The clonotype comes from a woman aged 18-29 years who had recovered from COVID-19. The V gene is TRBV5-1, the J gene TRBJ2-1, with TRBD2 matching 8 bases. Sequencing was carried out using PBMCs or T cells enriched from blood (not recorded which). The CDR3 nucleotides read TGCGCCAGCAGCTACGGGACTAGTTGGGCGGATGAGCAGTTCTTC. Residues: CASSYGTSWADEQFF.